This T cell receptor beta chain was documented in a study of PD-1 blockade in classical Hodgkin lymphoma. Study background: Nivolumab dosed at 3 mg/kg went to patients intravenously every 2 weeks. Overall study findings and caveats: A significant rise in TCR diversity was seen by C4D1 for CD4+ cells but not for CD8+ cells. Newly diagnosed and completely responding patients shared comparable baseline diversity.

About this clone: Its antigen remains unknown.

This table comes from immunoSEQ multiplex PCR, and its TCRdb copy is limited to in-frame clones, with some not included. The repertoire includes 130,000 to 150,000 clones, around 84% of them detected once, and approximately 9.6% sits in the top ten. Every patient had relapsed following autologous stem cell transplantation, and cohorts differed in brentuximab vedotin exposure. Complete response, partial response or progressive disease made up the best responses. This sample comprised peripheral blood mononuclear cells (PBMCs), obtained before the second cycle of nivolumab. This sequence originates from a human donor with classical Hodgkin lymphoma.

In DNA form, the CDR3 reads TGTGCCAGCAGTGATTCTCGCGTTAGCAATCAGCCCCAGCATTTT. The encoded protein is CASSDSRVSNQPQHF. The rearrangement joins TRBV2 to TRBJ1-5; D is unresolved. V dropped 3 bases and J dropped 0 bases, with 9 bases sitting between them. Germline assignment: CDR1 SNHLY and CDR2 FYNNEI. The CDR3 spans 15 residues.